The 8 T cell receptor beta chains below come from one sample, sequenced in a study of blood T cell repertoires in COVID-19. Profiling relied on immunoSEQ multiplex PCR, and the TCRdb table lists in-frame clones only, not all of them. The repertoire holds over 85,000 clones, with about 91% as singletons. Sequencing was performed on peripheral blood. Every receptor here comes from a man aged 18 to 35 with acute or convalescent COVID-19.

The chain recombines TRBV5-1 with TRBJ2-1, with D perhaps matching TRBD1 (5 bases). The CDR3 covers 15 residues. From germline, CDR1 is SGHRS and CDR2 YFSETQ. V was shortened by 0 bases and J by 3 bases, with 10 bases between the two germline ends. The CDR3 region is CASSLASGLYNEQFF. CDR3 DNA sequence: TGCGCCAGCAGCTTGGCTTCAGGGCTCTACAATGAGCAGTTCTTC.

The chain couples TRBV7-2 to TRBJ2-5; TRBD1 aligns across 7 bases. V gave up 4 bases and J gave up 2 bases; unmatched junction bases: 7. Germline V gene data show CDR1 as SGHTA and CDR2 as FQGNSA. The CDR3 runs 15 residues. The CDR3 here is CASSSQGWGQETQYF. In DNA form, the CDR3 reads TGTGCCAGCAGCTCACAGGGGTGGGGACAAGAGACCCAGTACTTC.

J is TRBJ1-5 and V is TRBV29-1; 7 bases agree with TRBD1. This CDR3 has 12 residues. Trimming at V came to 1 base and at J to 7 bases, leaving 1 base not matched to a gene. In germline, CDR1 is SQVTM, CDR2 ANQGSEA. The CDR3 loop is CSVEVGGQPQHF. The CDR3, as DNA: TGCAGCGTTGAAGTAGGGGGCCAGCCCCAGCATTTT.

The rearrangement joins TRBV6-5 to TRBJ2-7; D possibly corresponds to TRBD1 (5 bases). V was trimmed by 11 bases and J by 2 bases, leaving 13 bases between them. This CDR3 is built from 12 residues. Per the germline V gene, CDR1 is MNHEY and CDR2 is SVGAGI. The CDR3 spells CAGARDAYEQYF. The DNA of the CDR3 is TGTGCCGGAGCCAGGGATGCCTACGAGCAGTACTTC.

J is TRBJ1-3 and V is TRBV30; no reliable D call. The germline gives CDR1 GTSNPN, CDR2 SVGIG (reference sequence). The V end lost 3 bases, the J end lost 0 bases, and 6 bases lay between the germline ends. The CDR3 runs to 13 residues. The chain's CDR3 is CAWSFSSGNTIYF. DNA of the CDR3: TGTGCCTGGAGCTTTAGCTCTGGAAACACCATATATTTT. Looking up the rest from reference TRBV30 and TRBJ1-3 gives the full variable domain: SQTIHQWPATLVQPVGSPLSLECTVEGTSNPNLYWYRQAAGRGLQLLFYSVGIGQISSEVPQNLSASRPQDRQFILSSKKLLLSDSGFYLCAWSFSSGNTIYFGEGSWLTVV.

This clone was seen just once. The chain is built from TRBV11-3 and TRBJ2-2; D is possibly TRBD2 (5 bases). Germline-derived CDR1 and CDR2 are SGHNT and YENEEA. V was pared by 5 bases and J by 7 bases, with 8 bases between. CDR3 length: 12 amino acids. The CDR3 DNA reads as TGTGCCAGCAGCCCGGGGATCGGGGAGCTGTTTTTT. Amino acids: CASSPGIGELFF.

This chain uses TRBV6-1 with TRBJ1-2; 9 positions match TRBD1. Germline values: CDR1 MNHNS, CDR2 SASEGT. Unmatched junction bases numbered 12, after V lost 2 bases and J lost 8 bases. The CDR3 is 16 residues long. CDR3 sequence reads: CASSEMVQGAFGGYTF. CDR3 in DNA: TGTGCCAGCAGTGAAATGGTACAGGGGGCATTTGGAGGCTACACCTTC.

The chain employs TRBV6-5 and TRBJ1-5, with D unresolved. Germline-derived CDR1 and CDR2 are MNHEY and SVGAGI. V was shortened by 11 bases and J by 0 bases, with 14 bases between the two germline ends. The CDR3 extends over 14 amino acids. The DNA for the CDR3 is TGTGCCTCCGCTCGGGAGGATAGCAATCAGCCCCAGCATTTT. It is translated as CASAREDSNQPQHF.